This T cell receptor (beta chain) was found in a study of T cell changes during pregnancy in multiple sclerosis. Some clones are missing from TCRdb's copy, which holds only in-frame ones; the method was immunoSEQ multiplex PCR. Among tens of thousands of clones listed, 88% were seen once. The CDR3 has 17 residues. The germline V gene has CDR1 SGHKS and CDR2 YYEKEE (reference sequence). The V gene lost 3 bases and the J gene lost 5 bases, with 23 bases spanning the gap. The source was CD4+ T cells from peripheral blood mononuclear cells, collected in the first trimester of pregnancy. V is TRBV5-5 and J is TRBJ1-1; tentative D call: TRBD1 (5 bases). The source is a female donor in good health, enrolled as a control in a pregnancy study. The CDR3 loop is CASSSYPGGGEGTEAFF. CDR3 sequence (DNA): TGTGCCAGCAGCTCGTATCCGGGGGGGGGTGAAGGGACTGAAGCTTTCTTT.